The 17 T cell receptor beta chains below were found in one sample sequenced in a study of shared clonotypes between healthy human individuals. The table came from immunoSEQ multiplex PCR; TCRdb's copy has only in-frame clones and leaves some out. Counted here are fewer than 1.6 million clones, 98% occurring once; the ten biggest clones make up around 0.38%. The sample taken for sequencing was naive CD4+ T cells sorted from blood. Sample subset: CD45RA+ positively selected. These receptors all stem from a man aged 25-45 years in good health.

Note on this clone: Other DNA sequences of this sample code for an identical CDR3. CDR3 region: CASSLLGTDTQYF. The CDR3, as DNA: TGTGCCAGCAGCCTCTTAGGCACAGATACGCAGTATTTT. The chain joins TRBV7-2 to TRBJ2-3; D not certain. V was clipped by 5 bases and J by 1 base, with 7 bases between them. The V gene's germline CDR1 is SGHTA and CDR2 FQGNSA. CDR3 length: 13 amino acids.

In its sample, this clone was seen once. The chain combines TRBV21-1 with TRBJ2-7; TRBD2 is taken as the D call from the table, unchecked against the DNA. TRBV21-1 represents a pseudogene. This CDR3 spans 21 amino acids. The CDR3 DNA reads TGTGCCAGCAGCAAAGGGTCCAGGGCAAACAAGAGACTAGCGGGAATATACGAGCAGTACTTC. Encoded protein: CASSKGSRANKRLAGIYEQYF.

This clone was seen a single time. Additional DNA sequences in this sample encode the identical CDR3. V gene TRBV30 combines with J gene TRBJ1-5; TRBD1 might be the D (5 bases). This CDR3 spans 13 amino acids. Germline V gives CDR1 GTSNPN, CDR2 SVGIG (reference sequence). Trimming pared 1 base from V and 3 bases from J, leaving 7 bases between. CDR3 region: CAWSGGINQPQHF. As DNA, the CDR3 is TGTGCCTGGAGTGGGGGGATCAATCAGCCCCAGCATTTT. The full variable domain, rest sourced from reference TRBV30 and TRBJ1-5, is SQTIHQWPATLVQPVGSPLSLECTVEGTSNPNLYWYRQAAGRGLQLLFYSVGIGQISSEVPQNLSASRPQDRQFILSSKKLLLSDSGFYLCAWSGGINQPQHFGDGTRLSIL.

The chain employs TRBV6-5 and TRBJ1-1; D is possibly TRBD1 (5 bases). Per germline, CDR1 MNHEY and CDR2 SVGAGI. Trimming pared 1 base from V and 2 bases from J, leaving 11 bases between. The CDR3 runs to 15 residues. For the CDR3, the DNA is TGTGCCAGCAGTTACTGGGGCAGGGACAACACTGAAGCTTTCTTT. Its translation: CASSYWGRDNTEAFF.

Only one count was recorded for this clone. V and J are TRBV6-5 and TRBJ2-1; no clear D. The germline V and J ends were trimmed by 2 bases and 6 bases, with 8 bases remaining between them. CDR1 and CDR2 (germline): MNHEY, SVGAGI. The CDR3 is 13 amino acids. Here the CDR3 reads CASSYDPSNEQFF. In DNA, the CDR3 is TGTGCCAGCAGTTACGACCCATCCAATGAGCAGTTCTTC.

The V call is TRBV5-1, the J call TRBJ2-5, with TRBD1 matching over 7 bases. Germline CDR1 is SGHRS and CDR2 is YFSETQ. The CDR3 is 14 residues long. V was pared by 4 bases and J by 4 bases, with 7 bases of the junction left unmatched. CDR3 coding DNA: TGCGCCAGCAGCCCACAGGGGAGCGGAGAGACCCAGTACTTC. Translated: CASSPQGSGETQYF.

The V call is TRBV10-1, the J call TRBJ2-3; 12 bases map to TRBD2. V was pared by 5 bases and J by 4 bases, with 7 bases of the junction left unmatched. This CDR3 comprises 16 residues. Per the germline V gene, CDR1 is WNHNN and CDR2 is SYGVQD (reference sequence). In DNA, the CDR3 is TGCGCCAGCAGTTCGGGTCGACTAGCGGGAGCAGATACGCAGTATTTT. Amino acid sequence: CASSSGRLAGADTQYF.

A few counts support this clone. Other nucleotide sequences from this sample produce the same CDR3. The chain joins TRBV5-1 to TRBJ1-4; D call uncertain. V was shortened by 0 bases and J by 0 bases, with 3 bases between the two germline ends. The CDR3 is 14 residues long. In germline, CDR1 is SGHRS, CDR2 YFSETQ. CDR3 nucleotides: TGCGCCAGCAGCTTGGGGGCAACTAATGAAAAACTGTTTTTT. It yields the protein CASSLGATNEKLFF.

The rearrangement joins TRBV5-1 to TRBJ2-7, with 15 nucleotides matching TRBD2. The CDR3 runs to 15 residues. Germline trimming cut 3 bases from V and 3 bases from J; bases unmatched to any gene: 1. Germline CDR1 and CDR2: SGHRS and YFSETQ. DNA for the CDR3: TGCGCCAGCAGCTGGGGACTAGCGGGAGGCTACGAGCAGTACTTC. It encodes CASSWGLAGGYEQYF.

For this clone: The sample holds other DNA sequences that translate to the same CDR3. The CDR3 sequence: CASSLAGSNQPQHF. CDR3 DNA: TGTGCCAGCAGCTTAGCGGGTAGCAATCAGCCCCAGCATTTT. The J gene is TRBJ1-5, the V gene TRBV7-9; D ambiguous. Trimming stripped 0 bases from V and 0 bases from J, with 3 bases between. Germline V CDR1 and CDR2: SEHNR, FQNEAQ (reference sequence). The CDR3 has 14 residues.

As concerns this clone: Within the sample, other DNA sequences also encode this same CDR3. This chain uses TRBV28 with TRBJ1-5, with D possibly being TRBD1 (6 bases). The CDR3 loop spans 13 amino acids. Germline V gives CDR1 MDHEN, CDR2 SYDVKM. Trimming left V 4 bases short and J 4 bases short, with 8 bases between. CDR3 DNA sequence: TGTGCCAGCAGTTCGCAGGGGAATCAGCCCCAGCATTTT. Residues: CASSSQGNQPQHF.

Of note for this clone: Other DNA sequences in this specimen translate into the identical CDR3. V usage is TRBV18 and J usage is TRBJ1-3; D gene uncertain. Germline V CDR1 and CDR2: KGHSH, LQKENI. The CDR3 is 15 amino acids. The germline V and J ends were trimmed by 3 bases and 0 bases, with 9 bases remaining between them. The CDR3 loop reads CASSPGTNSGNTIYF. The CDR3 region has the DNA TGTGCCAGCTCACCGGGAACAAACTCTGGAAACACCATATATTTT.

The chain is built from TRBV5-8 and TRBJ2-3; 7 bases map to TRBD1. V gave up 0 bases and J gave up 2 bases; unmatched junction bases: 3. Germline V gives CDR1 SGHTS, CDR2 YDEGEE. There are 15 residues in the CDR3. The CDR3: CASSLGTGVTDTQYF. The CDR3 DNA is TGTGCCAGCAGCTTGGGGACAGGCGTCACAGATACGCAGTATTTT.

This rearrangement joins TRBV18 to TRBJ2-4; 7 bases agree with TRBD2. This CDR3 spans 14 amino acids. The V segment lost 3 bases and the J segment 3 bases; nucleotides outside the gene matches: 2. CDR1 and CDR2 (germline): KGHSH, LQKENI. The CDR3 nucleotides are TGTGCCAGCTCACCGCGGACTAGCAAAAACATTCAGTACTTC. This translates into CASSPRTSKNIQYF.

This chain's CDR3 is CATSRVRGPNTIYF. In DNA form, the CDR3 reads TGTGCCACCAGCAGAGTCAGGGGTCCGAACACCATATATTTT. The gene calls are TRBV15 and TRBJ1-3; perhaps TRBD1 as D (6 bases). CDR3 length equals 14 residues. CDR1 LNHNV and CDR2 YYDKDF come from the germline V gene (reference sequence). Trimming stripped 1 base from V and 7 bases from J, with 11 bases between.

This chain links TRBV11-2 with TRBJ2-7, with 9 nucleotides matching TRBD2. Germline V gene lookup returns CDR1 SGHAT and CDR2 FQNNGV. CDR3 length: 14 amino acids. With 6 bases clipped from V and 6 bases from J, the junction kept 9 bases outside the gene matches. CDR3: CASSHPAGGSEQYF. CDR3 nucleotides: TGTGCCAGCAGTCATCCAGCGGGAGGAAGCGAGCAGTACTTC.

The DNA for the CDR3 is TGTGCCAGCACCACACCCCCCCCATTCTACGAGCAGTACTTC. Residues: CASTTPPPFYEQYF. This chain links TRBV7-8 with TRBJ2-7; D call uncertain. This CDR3 is 14 amino acids long. V shed 7 bases and J shed 3 bases, with 16 bases lying between them. CDR1 is SGHVS and CDR2 is FQNEAQ in the germline V gene.